The present T cell receptor beta chain was sequenced within a study of blood T cell repertoires in COVID-19. In germline, CDR1 is SGDLS, CDR2 YYNGEE. With 4 bases clipped from V and 4 bases from J, the junction kept 10 bases outside the gene matches. The CDR3 totals 16 residues. In the source study's methods: Amplification of reference gene primers provided the estimated nucleated cell counts. The assay was immunoSEQ multiplex PCR, and TCRdb's table has in-frame clones only and misses some. The V and J calls and clone size were taken over from that table, and D and trimming were inferred from the DNA. The sample consists of around 7,000 clones, roughly 89% of them appearing once.

The chain joins TRBV9 to TRBJ2-2; 7 bases are shared with TRBD1. Sequencing input: peripheral blood. The origin of this receptor is a human donor with active COVID-19. The donor label of this sample is uncertain. This CDR3 reads CASSLRTGMSTGELFF. CDR3 bases: TGTGCCAGCAGCCTCCGGACAGGAATGTCCACCGGGGAGCTGTTTTTT.